This T cell receptor (beta chain) was found in a study of blood T cell repertoires in COVID-19. Whole-study context: Acute and convalescent COVID-19 samples came from the United States, Italy and Spain. T cells, B-cell-depleted T cells, or PBMCs provided the cDNA or gDNA that served as material.

Authors' data handling: Reference gene primer amplification in the assay estimated nucleated cell counts. Assay used: immunoSEQ multiplex PCR; TCRdb lists only in-frame clones, some missing. The V and J calls and clone size come from that table; D and trimming were worked out from the DNA. The sample records 43,000 or so clones, roughly four fifths being singletons. With 5 bases removed from V and 2 bases from J, the gap between germline ends came to 9 bases. CDR1 and CDR2 (germline): GTSNPN, SVGIG (reference sequence). The CDR3 loop spans 12 amino acids. The chain links TRBV30 to TRBJ2-5; possible D gene TRBD2, 6 bases. The sequence came from a man in his 60s with active COVID-19. The source material was peripheral blood. CDR3 protein: CAWGGLQETQYF. DNA for the CDR3: TGTGCCTGGGGGGGACTTCAAGAGACCCAGTACTTC.